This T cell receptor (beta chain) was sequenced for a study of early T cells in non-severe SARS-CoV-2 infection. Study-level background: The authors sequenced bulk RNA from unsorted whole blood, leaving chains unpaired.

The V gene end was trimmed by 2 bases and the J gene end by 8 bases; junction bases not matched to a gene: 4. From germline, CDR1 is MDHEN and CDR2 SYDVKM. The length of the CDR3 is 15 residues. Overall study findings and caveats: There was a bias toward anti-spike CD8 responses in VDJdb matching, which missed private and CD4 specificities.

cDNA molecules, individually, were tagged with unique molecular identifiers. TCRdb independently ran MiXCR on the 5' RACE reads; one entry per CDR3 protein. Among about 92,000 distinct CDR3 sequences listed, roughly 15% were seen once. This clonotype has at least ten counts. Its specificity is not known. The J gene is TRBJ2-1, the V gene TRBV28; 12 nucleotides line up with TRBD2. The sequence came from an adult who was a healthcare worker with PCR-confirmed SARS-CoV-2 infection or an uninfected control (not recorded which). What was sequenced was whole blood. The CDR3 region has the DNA TGTGCCAGCAGTTTAGCTAGCGGGGGGGCCTATGAGCAGTTCTTC. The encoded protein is CASSLASGGAYEQFF. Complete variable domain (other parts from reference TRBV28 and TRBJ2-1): DVKVTQSSRYLVKRTGEKVFLECVQDMDHENMFWYRQDPGLGLRLIYFSYDVKMKEKGDIPEGYSVSREKKERFSLILESASTNQTSMYLCASSLASGGAYEQFFGPGTRLTVL.